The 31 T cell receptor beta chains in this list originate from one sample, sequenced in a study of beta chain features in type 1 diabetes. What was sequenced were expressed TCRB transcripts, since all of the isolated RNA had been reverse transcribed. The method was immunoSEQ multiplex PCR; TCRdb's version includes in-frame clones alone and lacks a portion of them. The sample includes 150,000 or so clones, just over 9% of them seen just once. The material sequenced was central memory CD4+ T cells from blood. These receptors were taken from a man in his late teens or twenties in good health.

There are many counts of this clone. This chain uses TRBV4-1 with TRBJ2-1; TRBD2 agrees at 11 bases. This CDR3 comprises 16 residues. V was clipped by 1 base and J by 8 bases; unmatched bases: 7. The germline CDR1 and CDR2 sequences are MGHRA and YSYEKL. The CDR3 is CASSQVASGGWDEQFF. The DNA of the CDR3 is TGCGCCAGCAGCCAAGTCGCTAGCGGGGGGTGGGATGAGCAGTTCTTC.

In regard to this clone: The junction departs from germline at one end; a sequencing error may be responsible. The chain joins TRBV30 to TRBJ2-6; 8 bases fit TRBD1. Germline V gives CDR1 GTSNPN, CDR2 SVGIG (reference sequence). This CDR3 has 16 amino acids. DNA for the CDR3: TGTGTCTGGAGTGCAGGGGGCAAGGGTGGGGCCAACGTCCTGACTTTC. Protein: CVWSAGGKGGANVLTF.

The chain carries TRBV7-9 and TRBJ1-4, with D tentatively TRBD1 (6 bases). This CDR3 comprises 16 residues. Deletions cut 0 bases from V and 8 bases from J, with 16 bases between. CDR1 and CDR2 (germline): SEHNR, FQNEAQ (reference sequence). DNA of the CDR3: TGTGCCAGCAGCTTAGCGCTTGGGCAGGGGCAGGAAAAACTGTTTTTT. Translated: CASSLALGQGQEKLFF.

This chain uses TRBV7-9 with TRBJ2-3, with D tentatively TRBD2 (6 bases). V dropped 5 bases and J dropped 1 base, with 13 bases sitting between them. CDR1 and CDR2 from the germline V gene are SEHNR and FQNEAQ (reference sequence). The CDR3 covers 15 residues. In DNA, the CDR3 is TGTGCCAGCAGCCCGGAAGGGACTCGCACAGATACGCAGTATTTT. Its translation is CASSPEGTRTDTQYF.

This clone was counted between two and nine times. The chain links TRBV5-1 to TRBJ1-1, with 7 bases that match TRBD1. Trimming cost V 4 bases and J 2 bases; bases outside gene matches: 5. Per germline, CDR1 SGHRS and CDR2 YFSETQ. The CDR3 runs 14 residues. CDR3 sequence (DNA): TGCGCCAGCAGCAAGGGACAGCAAAACACTGAAGCTTTCTTT. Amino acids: CASSKGQQNTEAFF.

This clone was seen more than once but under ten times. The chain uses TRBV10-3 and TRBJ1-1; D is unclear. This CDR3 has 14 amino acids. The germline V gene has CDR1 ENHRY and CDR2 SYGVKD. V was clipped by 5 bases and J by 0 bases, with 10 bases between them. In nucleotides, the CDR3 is TGTGCCATCAGTCCCTCCTTTATGAACACTGAAGCTTTCTTT. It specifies CAISPSFMNTEAFF.

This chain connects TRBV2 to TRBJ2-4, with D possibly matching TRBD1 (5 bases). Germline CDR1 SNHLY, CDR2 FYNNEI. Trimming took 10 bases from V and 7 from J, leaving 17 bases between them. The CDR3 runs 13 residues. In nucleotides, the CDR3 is TGTGCCACCAATTCGCAGGGTCAGAACATTCAGTACTTC. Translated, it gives CATNSQGQNIQYF.

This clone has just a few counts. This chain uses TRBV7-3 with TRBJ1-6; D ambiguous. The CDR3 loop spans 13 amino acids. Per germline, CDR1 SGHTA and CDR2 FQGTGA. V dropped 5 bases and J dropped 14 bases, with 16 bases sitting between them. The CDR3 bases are TGTGCCAGCAGCGGAGGACGTCCCGGTACCCTCCACTTT. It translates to CASSGGRPGTLHF. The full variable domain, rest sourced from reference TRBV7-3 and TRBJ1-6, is GAGVSQTPSNKVTEKGKYVELRCDPISGHTALYWYRQSLGQGPEFLIYFQGTGAADDSGLPNDRFFAVRPEGSVSTLKIQRTERGDSAVYLCASSGGRPGTLHFGNGTRLTVT.

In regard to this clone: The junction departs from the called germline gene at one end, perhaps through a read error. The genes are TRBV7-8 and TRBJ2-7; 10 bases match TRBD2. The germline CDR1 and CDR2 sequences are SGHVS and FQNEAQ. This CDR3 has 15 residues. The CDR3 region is CASSLAGDASYEQYF. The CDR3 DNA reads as TGTGCCAGCAGCCTAGCGGGAGACGCTTCCTACGAGCAGTACTTC.

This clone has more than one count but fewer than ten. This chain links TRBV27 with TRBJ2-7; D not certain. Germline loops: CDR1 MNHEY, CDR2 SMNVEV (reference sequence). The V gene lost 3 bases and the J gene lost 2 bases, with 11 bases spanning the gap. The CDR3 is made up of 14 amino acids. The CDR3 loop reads CASSFAYRTYEQYF. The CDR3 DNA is TGTGCCAGCAGTTTCGCTTACAGAACCTACGAGCAGTACTTC.

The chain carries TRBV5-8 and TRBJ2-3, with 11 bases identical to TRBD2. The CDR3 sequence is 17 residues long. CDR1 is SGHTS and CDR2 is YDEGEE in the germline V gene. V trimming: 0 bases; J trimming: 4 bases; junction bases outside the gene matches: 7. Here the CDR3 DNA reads TGTGCCAGCAGCTTGGCCCTTAGCGGGGGGGCCTCAGATACGCAGTATTTT. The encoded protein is CASSLALSGGASDTQYF.

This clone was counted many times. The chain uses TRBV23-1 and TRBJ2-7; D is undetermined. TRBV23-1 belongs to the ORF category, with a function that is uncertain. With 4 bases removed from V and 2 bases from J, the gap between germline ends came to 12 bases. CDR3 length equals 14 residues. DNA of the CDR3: TGCGCCAGCAGTCGGGCTTCCTTTACCTACGAGCAGTACTTC. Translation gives CASSRASFTYEQYF.

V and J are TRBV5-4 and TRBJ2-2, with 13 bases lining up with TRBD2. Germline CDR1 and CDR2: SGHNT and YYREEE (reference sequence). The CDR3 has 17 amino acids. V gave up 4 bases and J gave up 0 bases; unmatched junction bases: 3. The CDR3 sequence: CASSAGLAGTNTGELFF. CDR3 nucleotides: TGTGCCAGCAGCGCGGGACTAGCGGGGACGAACACCGGGGAGCTGTTTTTT.

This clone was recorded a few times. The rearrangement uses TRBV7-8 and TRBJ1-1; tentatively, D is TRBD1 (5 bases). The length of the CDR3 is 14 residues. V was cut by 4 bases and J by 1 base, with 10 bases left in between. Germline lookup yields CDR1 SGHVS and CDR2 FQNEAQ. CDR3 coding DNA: TGTGCCAGCAGCTCGAGCAGGGAGAACACTGAAGCTTTCTTT. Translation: CASSSSRENTEAFF.

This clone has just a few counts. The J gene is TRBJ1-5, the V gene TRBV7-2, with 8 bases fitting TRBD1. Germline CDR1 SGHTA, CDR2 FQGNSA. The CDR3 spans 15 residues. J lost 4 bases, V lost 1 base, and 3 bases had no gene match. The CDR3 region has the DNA TGTGCCAGCAGCTTAGATCGGGACAGGAATCAGCCCCAGCATTTT. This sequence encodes CASSLDRDRNQPQHF.

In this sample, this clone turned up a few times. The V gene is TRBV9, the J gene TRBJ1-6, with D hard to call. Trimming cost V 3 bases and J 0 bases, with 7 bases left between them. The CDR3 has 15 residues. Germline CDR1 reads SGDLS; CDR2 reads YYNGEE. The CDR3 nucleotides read TGTGCCAGCAGCGCCTACAGCTCCTATAATTCACCCCTCCACTTT. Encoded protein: CASSAYSSYNSPLHF.

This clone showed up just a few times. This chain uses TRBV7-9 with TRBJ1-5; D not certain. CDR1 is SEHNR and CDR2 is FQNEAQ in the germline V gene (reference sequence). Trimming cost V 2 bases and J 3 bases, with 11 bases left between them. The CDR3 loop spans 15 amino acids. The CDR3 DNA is TGTGCCAGCAGCTTAAATGGAGACTCCAATCAGCCCCAGCATTTT. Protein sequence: CASSLNGDSNQPQHF.

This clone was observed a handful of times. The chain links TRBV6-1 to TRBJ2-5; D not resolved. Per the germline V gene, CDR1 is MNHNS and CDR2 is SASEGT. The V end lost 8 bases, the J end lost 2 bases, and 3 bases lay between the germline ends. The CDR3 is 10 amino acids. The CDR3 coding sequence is TGTGCCAGCTCTCAAGAGACCCAGTACTTC. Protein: CASSQETQYF.

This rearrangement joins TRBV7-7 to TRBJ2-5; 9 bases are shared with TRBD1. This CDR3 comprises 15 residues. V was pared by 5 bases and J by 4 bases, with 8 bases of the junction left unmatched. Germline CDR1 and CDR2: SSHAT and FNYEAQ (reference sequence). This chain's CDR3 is CASSPYRGQGETQYF. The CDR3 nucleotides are TGTGCCAGCAGCCCCTACAGGGGACAGGGAGAGACCCAGTACTTC.

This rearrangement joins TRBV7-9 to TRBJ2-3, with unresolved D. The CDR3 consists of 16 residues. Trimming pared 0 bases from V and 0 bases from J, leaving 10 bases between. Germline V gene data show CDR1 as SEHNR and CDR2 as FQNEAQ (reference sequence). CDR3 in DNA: TGTGCCAGCAGCTTAGCAAGCACCCCAAGCACAGATACGCAGTATTTT. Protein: CASSLASTPSTDTQYF. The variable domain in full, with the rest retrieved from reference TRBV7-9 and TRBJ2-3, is DTGVSQNPRHKITKRGQNVTFRCDPISEHNRLYWYRQTLGQGPEFLTYFQNEAQLEKSRLLSDRFSAERPKGSFSTLEIQRTEQGDSAMYLCASSLASTPSTDTQYFGPGTRLTVL.

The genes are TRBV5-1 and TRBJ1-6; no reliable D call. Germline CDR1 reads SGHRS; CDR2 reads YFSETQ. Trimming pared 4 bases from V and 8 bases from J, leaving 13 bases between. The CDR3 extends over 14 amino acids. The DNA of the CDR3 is TGCGCCAGCAGCCCGGGAGGAGAGGATTCACCCCTCCACTTT. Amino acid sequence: CASSPGGEDSPLHF.

CDR3 sequence reads: CASRTSATTGELFF. As DNA, the CDR3 is TGTGCCAGCAGGACTAGCGCCACCACCGGGGAGCTGTTTTTT. The rearrangement uses TRBV2 and TRBJ2-2; 8 positions match TRBD2. The CDR3 contains 14 residues. Germline lookup yields CDR1 SNHLY and CDR2 FYNNEI. Trimming removed 6 bases from V and 4 bases from J; junction bases left unmatched: 4.

The CDR3 sequence: CASGLGSMNTEAFF. The DNA of the CDR3 is TGTGCTAGTGGTTTGGGGAGCATGAACACTGAAGCTTTCTTT. The rearrangement uses TRBV12-5 and TRBJ1-1; D ambiguous. There are 14 residues in the CDR3. Germline CDR1 is LGHNT and CDR2 is FRNRAP. Trimming took 1 base from V and 0 from J, leaving 6 bases between them.

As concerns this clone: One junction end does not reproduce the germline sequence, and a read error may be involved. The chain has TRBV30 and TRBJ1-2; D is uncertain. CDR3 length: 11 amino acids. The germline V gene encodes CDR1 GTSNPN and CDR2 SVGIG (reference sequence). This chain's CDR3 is CAWTFNYGYTF. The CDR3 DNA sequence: TGTGCTTGGACGTTTAACTATGGCTACACCTTC. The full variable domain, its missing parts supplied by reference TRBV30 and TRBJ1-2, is SQTIHQWPATLVQPVGSPLSLECTVEGTSNPNLYWYRQAAGRGLQLLFYSVGIGQISSEVPQNLSASRPQDRQFILSSKKLLLSDSGFYLCAWTFNYGYTFGSGTRLTVV.

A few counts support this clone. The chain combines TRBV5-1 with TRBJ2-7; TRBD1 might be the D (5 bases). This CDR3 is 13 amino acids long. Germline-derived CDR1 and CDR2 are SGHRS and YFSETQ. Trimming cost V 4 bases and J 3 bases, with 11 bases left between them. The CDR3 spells CASSRETGYEQYF. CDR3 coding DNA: TGCGCCAGCAGCCGCGAAACAGGCTACGAGCAGTACTTC.

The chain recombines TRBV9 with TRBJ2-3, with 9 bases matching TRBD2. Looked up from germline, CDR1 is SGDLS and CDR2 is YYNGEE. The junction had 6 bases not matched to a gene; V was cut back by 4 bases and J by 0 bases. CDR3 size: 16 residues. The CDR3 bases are TGTGCCAGCAGCAGGATTAGCGGGGGCAGCACAGATACGCAGTATTTT. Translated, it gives CASSRISGGSTDTQYF.

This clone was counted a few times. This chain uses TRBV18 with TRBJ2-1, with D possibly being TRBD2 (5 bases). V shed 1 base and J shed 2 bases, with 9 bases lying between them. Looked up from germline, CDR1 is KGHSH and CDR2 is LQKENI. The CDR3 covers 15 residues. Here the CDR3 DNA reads TGTGCCAGCTCACCACGCGAGGGTCCCTACAATGAGCAGTTCTTC. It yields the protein CASSPREGPYNEQFF.

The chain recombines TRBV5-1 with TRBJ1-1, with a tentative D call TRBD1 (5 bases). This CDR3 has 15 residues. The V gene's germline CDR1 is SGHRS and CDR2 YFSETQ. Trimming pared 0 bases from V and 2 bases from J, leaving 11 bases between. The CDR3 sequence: CASSLAVGGNTEAFF. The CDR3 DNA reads TGCGCCAGCAGCTTGGCCGTCGGGGGAAACACTGAAGCTTTCTTT.

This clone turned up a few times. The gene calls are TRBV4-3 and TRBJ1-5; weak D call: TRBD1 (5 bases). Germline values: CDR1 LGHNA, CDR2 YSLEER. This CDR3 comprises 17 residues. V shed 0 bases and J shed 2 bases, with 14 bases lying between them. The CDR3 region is CASSQEPGTGGNQPQHF. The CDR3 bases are TGCGCCAGCAGCCAAGAACCCGGGACGGGAGGCAATCAGCCCCAGCATTTT.

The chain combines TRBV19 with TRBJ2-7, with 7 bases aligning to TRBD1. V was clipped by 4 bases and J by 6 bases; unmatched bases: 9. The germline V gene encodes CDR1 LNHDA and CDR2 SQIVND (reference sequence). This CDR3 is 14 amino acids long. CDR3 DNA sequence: TGTGCCAGTAGTACGGACAGGCGAGCTCGCGAGCAGTACTTC. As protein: CASSTDRRAREQYF.

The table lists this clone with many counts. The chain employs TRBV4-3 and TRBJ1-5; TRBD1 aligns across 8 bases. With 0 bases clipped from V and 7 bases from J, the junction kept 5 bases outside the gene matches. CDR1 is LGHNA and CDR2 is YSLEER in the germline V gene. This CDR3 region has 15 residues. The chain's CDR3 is CASSQEGQGAQPQHF. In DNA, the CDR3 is TGCGCCAGCAGCCAAGAAGGACAGGGAGCCCAGCCCCAGCATTTT.